This TCR beta chain was captured by sequencing in a study of cytomegalovirus exposure and HLA in healthy donors (dated by TCRdb to 2017 to 2019). Context from the whole study: An earlier analysis of roughly 570 of the donors reported approximately 260 Gb of sequence data and around 120 million unique TCR beta sequences obtained from around 190 million T cells. About 280 gigabases of sequencing data and 70 million to 100 million unique TCR sequences were included in an early release covering about 600 HLA-typed donors. The genetic ancestry cluster associated with self-reported Caucasian donors included about 84% of the approximately 410 genotyped donors. The study was designed to test whether signatures of past pathogen exposure could be identified by cataloging public T cell receptors. The T cell repertoires of several hundred subjects were profiled by immunosequencing and related to cytomegalovirus serostatus. In addition to the first cohort of hundreds of subjects, a separate validation cohort of 130 or so different subjects was used. High-throughput TCR immunosequencing, statistical association of individual TCRs with disease status, and machine learning were combined to predict cytomegalovirus infection status. A later analysis re-examined previously published TCR beta repertoires from hundreds of donors and added high-resolution HLA genotyping to investigate patterns of TCR occurrence. In the later analysis, no new phenotypic data were used to find candidate immune exposures; instead, reliance was placed on TCR beta sequences and their occurrence across donors. An earlier analysis of fewer than 700 of the donors applied high-throughput TCR beta sequencing to assess whether each TCR beta V gene segment acted as functional or pseudogenic. Donor age, sex, ethnicity and CMV serostatus were collected together with the repertoire data. A later genetic analysis took genome-wide SNP genotypes for about 65% of the 666 donors and used that subset as a discovery cohort. Every repertoire in the discovery cohort had been generated on one and the same sequencing platform. Class I and class II HLA loci were covered by the typing at four-digit resolution. Typing coverage differed by locus: A, B, C, DRB1 and DQB1 were typed in about 629-630 donors, DQA1 in approximately 520, DPA1 in 606, and DPB1 in 400 to 490. Because of strong linkage in the cohort, roughly five DR-DQ haplotypes were treated as single units for association and clustering. Across 398 genotyped donors of the cohort, an average of about 250,000 unique TCR beta nucleotide sequences per donor were sequenced, and 15% to 20% of those sequences were non-productive.

Library preparation was by the immunoSEQ multiplex PCR assay. The multiplex PCR relied on a mix of 60 forward primers for TCR Vbeta segments and 13 reverse primers for TCR Jbeta segments. The CDR3 region of rearranged TCR beta genes was amplified from genomic DNA by a multiplex PCR assay. The amplified TCR beta libraries were sequenced on the Illumina HiSeq System as 87-base-pair reads. On the authors' methods: A later analysis tallied 75 million to 95 million unique TCR beta chains across the 666 repertoires, and approximately 12 million of those chains were shared by two or more donors. To remove PCR and sequencing errors, raw reads were error-corrected and collapsed into unique sequences using a nearest-neighbor algorithm that merged closely related sequences. CDR3 sequences were aligned to IMGT reference sequences to assign V, D and J gene segments. Each retained sequence needed at least a six-nucleotide match to both a V gene segment and a J gene segment. A rearrangement was called productive if the CDR3 had no stop codons and remained in frame with V and J, and every other rearrangement was called non-productive. CDR3 was defined by IMGT convention, running from the second conserved V-encoded cysteine to the conserved J-encoded phenylalanine. The earlier analysis of fewer than 700 of the donors excluded sequences that lacked an unambiguous match to a single V gene segment. An earlier analysis of a few hundred of the donors called V segments functional above 56.7% productive rearrangements and segregating when the between-donor standard deviation exceeded 5%. A statistical classification framework was developed to diagnose cytomegalovirus status using the catalog of TCR beta chain sequences. V and J gene assignment, in a later analysis, came from comparing TCR nucleotide sequences with IMGT/GENE-DB human TR gene sequences. Using the TCRdist pipeline, a later analysis assigned CDR3 sequences along with most-parsimonious VDJ recombination scenarios. In a later analysis, every TCR beta chain was defined by the combination of its CDR3 amino acid sequence and its V-gene family, and reads without a unique V-gene family were dropped. As a way to deal with suspected cross-contamination and a sequencing artifact, a later analysis dropped over 550 nucleotide sequences that were highly shared and had low generation probability. For each public chain, a later analysis derived a clonal expansion index from normalized ranks of inferred template counts within each repertoire. A later analysis computed generation probabilities with a VDJ recombination model fitted to out-of-frame rearrangements, and checked the results against IGoR. A later analysis scored TCR-TCR, TCR-HLA and TCR-CMV co-occurrence with hypergeometric tests, applying a repertoire-size bias correction to TCR pairs. To estimate false discovery rates, a later analysis permuted the HLA or CMV assignments 20 times. In a later analysis, co-occurring TCRs were grouped with DBSCAN, and TCRdist sequence similarity was added when clustering was performed within HLA-allele-positive subsets. Repertoires with fewer than 30,000 or more than 120,000 public chains were left out of co-occurrence clustering, as were about five repertoires with anomalous nucleotide sharing. TCRdb carries this immuneACCESS record with in-frame sequences only. Its versions omit some clonotypes, under half of them owing to an unresolved V gene in the studies checked, with the rest unexplained. V and J calls and clone size are those listed in that table; D and trimming were worked out from the DNA. The sample records 120,000 or so clones, 79% of which are singletons. The ten largest clones represent approximately 2% of the sample.

What the research found in general, with its limitations: Linkage disequilibrium might explain the correlated functional status among segregating V segments, but an unknown experimental factor could not be excluded. A later analysis found that HLA-associated TCR beta chains were more clonally expanded and had lower generation probabilities than equally common non-associated chains. A further reported finding was that TCR beta sequences accurately predicted the HLA-A and HLA-B alleles for most subjects in the first cohort. Specific HLA alleles were associated with over 15,000 TCR beta sequences at a false discovery rate of 0.05 in a later analysis. The only immune exposure information available for the cohort was CMV serostatus. The study gave a list of some 150 TCR beta chains associated with cytomegalovirus. Because some donors lacked HLA typing at each locus, the association tests relied only on the typed subset. A later genetic analysis reported fewer N-insertions in productive TCRs among donors in an Asian-associated ancestry cluster than the roughly 640-donor mean. In an earlier analysis of some 540 of the donors, most TCR beta V segments appeared in productive rearrangements about 87% or about 30% of the time, broadly matching IMGT annotations. Several of the top co-occurrence clusters appeared to be linked to parvovirus B19, influenza, CMV and Epstein-Barr virus, according to a later analysis. Some IMGT-functional V segments, including TRBV6-2 and TRBV6-3, could not be told apart with the 87-base-pair reads, so those segments were excluded. A group of highly shared sequence variants was considered likely to be a technical artifact of the sequencing pipeline. According to the authors, the approach could potentially be generalized to other disease states and immunological phenotypes. The cohort was sequenced for TCR beta chains only, and without alpha or paired-chain data the features that could be detected were limited. Presence/absence analyses assumed roughly uniform sequencing depth across donors, an assumption that may not hold. According to a later analysis, most CMV-associated TCR beta chains appeared to be HLA-restricted, and the HLA associations seemed to be driven largely by CMV exposure. While some public TCRs were present in many individuals, most TCR sequences turned up only very rarely across donors. In a later genetic analysis, a missense DCLRE1C variant was associated with V-gene and J-gene trimming of TCR beta chains, and the association was replicated in an independent cohort. Because counts were too low, more than 15 rarely observed V segments, including chromosome 9 orphons, were excluded from the earlier analysis of 587 of the donors. The classifier was reported to diagnose cytomegalovirus status with high specificity and sensitivity in both the original cohort and the validation cohort. Three of the identified cytomegalovirus-associated TCR beta chains were confirmed in vitro to be specific for cytomegalovirus antigens. When HLA alleles, especially DR and DQ, strongly co-occurred, TCR associations were difficult to assign to individual alleles. According to a later analysis, TCR association rates differed among HLA loci, with DRB1 alleles showing the most associated TCRs and HLA-C alleles showing the fewest.

V is pruned by 7 bases and J by 7 bases, leaving 12 bases of the junction without a gene match. Counted from cysteine to phenylalanine, this CDR3 has 15 amino acids. Only the CDR3 part of the read is kept: 45 bases, read in frame from the first base. CDR1 and CDR2 (SGHTA, FQGNSA) derive from the germline V gene. The cohort consisted of approximately 670 healthy bone marrow donors. At the time of sampling, all cohort members were nominally healthy, though unrecorded immune exposures were likely present. The donor tested CMV seronegative, placing the donor among the 350 or so seronegative members of the cohort. Every donor gave a peripheral blood sample, and the peripheral blood mononuclear cells from that sample were used for TCR beta sequencing. The Qiagen DNeasy Blood Extraction Kit was used to extract genomic DNA from the blood cell samples. Concerning this clone: The target of this receptor is not known. No much larger clone exists at a distance of one base, and base qualities are not known.

Sequencing input: PBMCs. This receptor was identified in a man aged 18 to 29 in good health and CMV-seronegative. The chain is made from TRBV7-2 and TRBJ1-2, and 10 junctional nucleotides match TRBD1. The CDR3 protein is CASTTYDRGPSGYTF. In nucleotide form, the sequence is TGTGCCAGCACCACCTATGACAGGGGGCCTAGTGGCTACACCTTC.